This T cell receptor (beta chain) was observed in a study of cytomegalovirus exposure and HLA in healthy donors. Study-wide findings and caveats: The study carried out a later analysis of TCR beta sequences. It associated some 15,000 of them with specific HLA alleles at a false discovery rate of 0.05. Later analysis placed DRB1 highest and HLA-C lowest in TCR association rates, which differed by HLA locus. Reportedly, TCR beta sequences accurately predicted HLA-A and HLA-B alleles in most subjects. Among TCR sequences, most were rare, though some public TCRs appeared in many donors.

The CDR3 has 14 amino acids. Germline CDR1 and CDR2: SGHAT and FQNNGV. With 10 bases clipped from V and 5 bases from J, the junction kept 11 bases outside the gene matches. PCR was performed using 60 Vbeta and 13 Jbeta primers. Using immunoSEQ multiplex PCR, the repertoire was profiled, and TCRdb retains in-frame clones only, with some absent. The sample has approximately 120,000 clones, 15% to 20% seen once. As regards this clone: Its specificity is unknown.

The gene calls are TRBV11-2 and TRBJ2-1, with 7 positions matching TRBD2. The origin of this receptor is a female donor in good health and CMV-seropositive. The material sequenced was PBMCs. The CDR3 sequence: CATQIGLEHNEQFF. The CDR3, as DNA: TGTGCCACCCAGATCGGACTAGAACACAATGAGCAGTTCTTC.